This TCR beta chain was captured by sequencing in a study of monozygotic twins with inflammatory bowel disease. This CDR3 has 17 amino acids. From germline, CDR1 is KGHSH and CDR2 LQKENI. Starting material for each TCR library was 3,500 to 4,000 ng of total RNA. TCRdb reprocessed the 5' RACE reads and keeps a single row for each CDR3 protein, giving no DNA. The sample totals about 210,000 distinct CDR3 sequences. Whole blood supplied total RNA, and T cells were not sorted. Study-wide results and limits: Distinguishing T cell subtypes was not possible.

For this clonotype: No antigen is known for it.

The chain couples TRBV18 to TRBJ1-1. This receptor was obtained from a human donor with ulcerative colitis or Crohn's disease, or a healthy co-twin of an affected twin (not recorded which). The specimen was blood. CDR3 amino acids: CASSQQGAGVMSTEAFF.